The 30 T cell receptor beta chains below were found in one sample sequenced in a study of blood T cell repertoires in COVID-19. Sequencing used immunoSEQ multiplex PCR; TCRdb keeps in-frame clones, though not all of them. Among about 300,000 clones listed, about 82% were seen once. Sequencing was done on a sample of peripheral blood. These receptors originate from a woman in her 50s with acute or convalescent COVID-19.

The gene calls are TRBV18 and TRBJ2-3; 8 nucleotides align to TRBD1. Per germline, CDR1 KGHSH and CDR2 LQKENI. The CDR3 loop spans 15 amino acids. The J segment lost 1 base and the V segment lost 6 bases, leaving 6 bases of the junction unmatched. DNA for the CDR3: TGTGCCAGCTCGGGACAGGTCGGGGGCACAGATACGCAGTATTTT. Its translation: CASSGQVGGTDTQYF. Variable domain in full (rest from reference TRBV18 and TRBJ2-3): NAGVMQNPRHLVRRRGQEARLRCSPMKGHSHVYWYRQLPEEGLKFMVYLQKENIIDESGMPKERFSAEFPKEGPSILRIQQVVRGDSAAYFCASSGQVGGTDTQYFGPGTRLTVL.

This clone showed up just once. The chain couples TRBV11-2 to TRBJ2-7; 11 bases match TRBD2. Per germline, CDR1 SGHAT and CDR2 FQNNGV. CDR3 length: 15 amino acids. Germline trimming cut 6 bases from V and 3 bases from J; bases unmatched to any gene: 7. The CDR3 loop reads CASRIAGGGIYEQYF. DNA for the CDR3: TGTGCCAGCAGAATAGCGGGAGGGGGTATCTACGAGCAGTACTTC.

This chain connects TRBV7-3 to TRBJ2-7; the match to TRBD2 covers 12 bases. Trimming at V came to 2 bases and at J to 6 bases, leaving 5 bases not matched to a gene. Germline-derived CDR1 and CDR2 are SGHTA and FQGTGA. CDR3 length equals 15 residues. This CDR3 is CASSLDGTSGREQYF. The CDR3 bases are TGTGCCAGCAGCTTAGACGGGACTAGCGGGCGCGAGCAGTACTTC.

This clone was recorded a few times. This chain joins TRBV5-4 and TRBJ2-3; TRBD2 matches 9 bases. The CDR3 is 19 amino acids. Germline CDR1 and CDR2: SGHNT and YYREEE (reference sequence). J was trimmed by 9 bases and V by 5 bases; bases with no gene match: 25. CDR3 in DNA: TGTGCCAGCAGTTTAGGCGCTTTAGGATGGCGGGAGGGCCGTGAGACGCAGTATTTT. This gives the protein CASSLGALGWREGRETQYF.

The chain employs TRBV27 and TRBJ1-2, with D perhaps TRBD1 (6 bases). The ends were cut back, 2 bases at V and 6 bases at J, with 10 bases in the middle. There are 13 residues in the CDR3. Per the germline V gene, CDR1 is MNHEY and CDR2 is SMNVEV (reference sequence). CDR3 sequence reads: CASSLGGGDGYTF. The CDR3 DNA sequence: TGTGCCAGCAGTTTAGGTGGGGGCGATGGCTACACCTTC.

The V call is TRBV28, the J call TRBJ1-5; no clear D. The CDR3 has 12 residues. From germline, CDR1 is MDHEN and CDR2 SYDVKM. The V and J ends lost 5 bases and 5 bases respectively, with 7 bases between them. The CDR3, as DNA: TGTGCCAGCAGTCCCGTTGATCAGCCCCAGCATTTT. It codes for CASSPVDQPQHF.

The V and J genes are TRBV28 and TRBJ1-4; 8 positions match TRBD1. This CDR3 spans 18 amino acids. CDR1 and CDR2 from the germline V gene are MDHEN and SYDVKM. V trimming: 1 base; J trimming: 1 base; junction bases outside the gene matches: 8. CDR3 loop: CASSLSDRVGGTNEKLFF. Here the CDR3 DNA reads TGTGCCAGCAGTTTATCGGACAGGGTAGGAGGAACTAATGAAAAACTGTTTTTT.

The chain combines TRBV27 with TRBJ1-4; D remains ambiguous. Germline loops: CDR1 MNHEY, CDR2 SMNVEV (reference sequence). The CDR3 is 12 amino acids. V shed 6 bases and J shed 4 bases, with 6 bases lying between them. CDR3 loop: CASSDNNEKLFF. The CDR3 DNA follows: TGTGCCAGCAGCGACAATAATGAAAAACTGTTTTTT. The variable domain in full, completed from reference TRBV27 and TRBJ1-4, reads EAQVTQNPRYLITVTGKKLTVTCSQNMNHEYMSWYRQDPGLGLRQIYYSMNVEVTDKGDVPEGYKVSRKEKRNFPLILESPSPNQTSLYFCASSDNNEKLFFGSGTQLSVL.

This chain connects TRBV6-1 to TRBJ1-2; D is undetermined. Trimming took off 6 bases at V and 2 bases at J, with 10 bases between the two ends. This CDR3 is built from 13 residues. Germline values: CDR1 MNHNS, CDR2 SASEGT. CDR3 region: CASRNPQNYGYTF. DNA of the CDR3: TGTGCCAGCAGGAACCCACAAAACTATGGCTACACCTTC.

V and J are TRBV9 and TRBJ2-5, with 7 nucleotides matching TRBD1. This CDR3 spans 15 amino acids. CDR1 is SGDLS, CDR2 YYNGEE, per germline. Trimming at V came to 0 bases and at J to 5 bases, leaving 7 bases not matched to a gene. CDR3 nucleotide sequence: TGTGCCAGCAGCGTAGCCCCTAACAGGGGCGAGACCCAGTACTTC. Translating it yields CASSVAPNRGETQYF. Together with reference TRBV9 and TRBJ2-5, the CDR3 gives the full variable domain: DSGVTQTPKHLITATGQRVTLRCSPRSGDLSVYWYQQSLDQGLQFLIQYYNGEERAKGNILERFSAQQFPDLHSELNLSSLELGDSALYFCASSVAPNRGETQYFGPGTRLLVL.

The chain carries TRBV4-2 and TRBJ2-3, with a tentative D call TRBD2 (6 bases). The CDR3 spans 14 residues. CDR1 LGHNA and CDR2 YNFKEQ come from the germline V gene. Trimming cost V 4 bases and J 1 base, with 9 bases left between them. This CDR3 is CASSREERTDTQYF. CDR3 nucleotide sequence: TGTGCCAGCAGCCGGGAGGAACGCACAGATACGCAGTATTTT.

The chain is built from TRBV6-2 or TRBV6-3 and TRBJ2-7, with no clear D. Trimming removed 5 bases from V and 0 bases from J, with 14 bases in between. The germline V gene encodes CDR1 MNHEY and CDR2 SVGEGT. The CDR3 runs 15 residues. CDR3 in amino acids: CASSQPATRSYEQYF. As DNA, the CDR3 is TGTGCCAGCAGTCAACCGGCGACTCGCTCCTACGAGCAGTACTTC.

The count of this clone is one. The chain recombines TRBV6-5 with TRBJ2-1, with D perhaps TRBD2 (5 bases). This CDR3 has 14 amino acids. The V end was cut by 7 bases, the J end by 7 bases, with 17 bases between. Germline-derived CDR1 and CDR2 are MNHEY and SVGAGI. The CDR3 DNA sequence: TGTGCCAGCACCTCTCGGAGAGCGGCTAATGAGCAGTTCTTC. Amino acids: CASTSRRAANEQFF.

The chain uses TRBV9 and TRBJ2-1; 11 bases are a match to TRBD2. The CDR3 has 16 residues. Germline values: CDR1 SGDLS, CDR2 YYNGEE. V trimming: 0 bases; J trimming: 6 bases; junction bases outside the gene matches: 5. CDR3 in DNA: TGTGCCAGCAGCGTAGTGGGTAGCGGGAGGGCCAATGAGCAGTTCTTC. Translated: CASSVVGSGRANEQFF.

This clone was detected only once. This sequence joins TRBV19 and TRBJ1-2; D possibly corresponds to TRBD1 (5 bases). CDR3 length: 13 residues. The germline gives CDR1 LNHDA, CDR2 SQIVND (reference sequence). V gave up 5 bases and J gave up 5 bases, with 12 bases separating them. CDR3 residues: CASSAGWGYGYTF. CDR3 coding DNA: TGTGCCAGTAGTGCAGGGTGGGGATATGGCTACACCTTC.

The chain has TRBV19 and TRBJ2-6; 9 nucleotides agree with TRBD1. J was trimmed by 0 bases and V by 7 bases; bases with no gene match: 7. The CDR3 totals 17 residues. The germline V gene encodes CDR1 LNHDA and CDR2 SQIVND (reference sequence). The CDR3, as DNA: TGTGCCAGTACTAGGACAGGGGAACTCTCTGGGGCCAACGTCCTGACTTTC. It codes for CASTRTGELSGANVLTF. Full variable domain (outside the CDR3, taken from reference TRBV19 and TRBJ2-6): DGGITQSPKYLFRKEGQNVTLSCEQNLNHDAMYWYRQDPGQGLRLIYYSQIVNDFQKGDIAEGYSVSREKKESFPLTVTSAQKNPTAFYLCASTRTGELSGANVLTFGAGSRLTVL.

The table lists this clone with a count of one. This chain's CDR3 is CASSQLGAGYTF. The CDR3 DNA reads as TGCGCCAGCAGCCAATTGGGGGCCGGCTACACCTTC. V is TRBV4-1 and J is TRBJ1-2, with D possibly matching TRBD1 (6 bases). The CDR3 runs to 12 residues. V was trimmed by 2 bases and J by 8 bases, leaving 9 bases between them. CDR1 MGHRA and CDR2 YSYEKL come from the germline V gene.

The rearrangement joins TRBV2 to TRBJ2-6; D perhaps matches TRBD2 (6 bases). The ends were cut back, 1 base at V and 2 bases at J, with 9 bases in the middle. This CDR3 is built from 16 residues. The germline CDR1 and CDR2 sequences are SNHLY and FYNNEI. CDR3 sequence reads: CASSEVRGAGANVLTF. The CDR3, as DNA: TGTGCCAGCAGTGAAGTCCGCGGGGCTGGGGCCAACGTCCTGACTTTC.

The V call is TRBV5-4, the J call TRBJ2-7; D perhaps matches TRBD2 (6 bases). Trimming took off 2 bases at V and 2 bases at J, with 11 bases between the two ends. Germline CDR1 SGHNT, CDR2 YYREEE (reference sequence). This CDR3 is 14 amino acids long. CDR3 sequence reads: CASSFQSGAYEQYF. The CDR3 DNA follows: TGTGCCAGCAGCTTTCAATCGGGAGCCTACGAGCAGTACTTC.

J is TRBJ2-1 and V is TRBV7-6; TRBD2 might be the D (6 bases). The ends were cut back, 8 bases at V and 9 bases at J, with 11 bases in the middle. The germline V gene encodes CDR1 SGHVS and CDR2 FNYEAQ. The length of the CDR3 is 11 residues. Written as DNA, the CDR3 is TGTGCCAGCGGACTAAAGCGTGAGCAGTTCTTC. Amino acids: CASGLKREQFF.

The chain has TRBV6-5 and TRBJ1-5; TRBD1 is a possible D gene (6 bases). The CDR3 length is 14 residues. V was shortened by 6 bases and J by 3 bases, with 12 bases between the two germline ends. Germline V gives CDR1 MNHEY, CDR2 SVGAGI. The CDR3 DNA reads as TGTGCCAGCAGCCCGGACAGATACAATCAGCCCCAGCATTTT. Translating it yields CASSPDRYNQPQHF.

The V call is TRBV10-2, the J call TRBJ1-1; D might be TRBD1 (5 bases). The CDR3 has 13 residues. V shed 8 bases and J shed 4 bases, with 14 bases lying between them. Germline-derived CDR1 and CDR2 are WSHSY and SAAADI. The CDR3 here is CASHDRSATEAFF. The DNA for the CDR3 is TGCGCCAGCCACGACAGATCGGCCACTGAAGCTTTCTTT.

V and J are TRBV6-1 and TRBJ2-5, with unresolved D. The CDR3 has 13 amino acids. V was shortened by 1 base and J by 6 bases, with 9 bases between the two germline ends. Germline values: CDR1 MNHNS, CDR2 SASEGT. The CDR3 is CASSEEVGQTQYF. The CDR3 region has the DNA TGTGCCAGCAGTGAAGAGGTGGGCCAGACCCAGTACTTC.

The CDR3, as DNA: TGTGCCAGCAGCCCCGAGGGTATACGGCAGTACTTC. It is translated as CASSPEGIRQYF. The J gene is TRBJ2-7, the V gene TRBV6-6, with D perhaps TRBD2 (5 bases). The CDR3 runs to 12 residues. Germline V gene lookup returns CDR1 MNHNY and CDR2 SVGAGI (reference sequence). The V end was cut by 6 bases, the J end by 9 bases, with 15 bases between.

A single count supports this clone. V usage is TRBV29-1 and J usage is TRBJ2-2, with 11 bases fitting TRBD2. Trimming removed 4 bases from V and 4 bases from J; junction bases left unmatched: 20. The V gene's germline CDR1 is SQVTM and CDR2 ANQGSEA. The CDR3 sequence is 20 residues long. CDR3 region: CSVGSLKTSGRSIFTGELFF. Here the CDR3 DNA reads TGCAGCGTTGGCTCCCTAAAAACTAGCGGGAGATCTATATTCACCGGGGAGCTGTTTTTT.

J is TRBJ2-2 and V is TRBV7-2, with 8 positions matching TRBD2. V shed 2 bases and J 5 bases; nucleotides not matched to a gene: 4. The CDR3 runs 15 residues. The V gene's germline CDR1 is SGHTA and CDR2 FQGNSA. This CDR3 is CASSLSGSLTGELFF. CDR3 DNA sequence: TGTGCCAGCAGCTTAAGCGGGAGTTTGACCGGGGAGCTGTTTTTT.

This clone appeared a few times. The chain uses TRBV27 and TRBJ1-1; D is undetermined. Germline V CDR1 and CDR2: MNHEY, SMNVEV (reference sequence). CDR3 length equals 14 residues. V lost 7 bases to trimming and J lost 0 bases, with 12 bases between them. This CDR3 reads CASTTGSMNTEAFF. The DNA for the CDR3 is TGTGCCAGCACGACCGGGAGCATGAACACTGAAGCTTTCTTT.

The V and J genes are TRBV27 and TRBJ1-1; 12 bases map to TRBD1. CDR3 size: 17 residues. Per germline, CDR1 MNHEY and CDR2 SMNVEV (reference sequence). V dropped 5 bases and J dropped 1; count of bases not matched to a gene: 8. The CDR3 DNA is TGTGCCAGCAGTAATAAAGCGGGACAGGGGGCGAACACTGAAGCTTTCTTT. Encoded protein: CASSNKAGQGANTEAFF.

This clone was seen a few times. The chain recombines TRBV10-2 with TRBJ1-2, with a tentative D call TRBD1 (5 bases). V lost 2 bases to trimming and J lost 0 bases, with 10 bases between them. This CDR3 region has 15 residues. Germline lookup yields CDR1 WSHSY and CDR2 SAAADI. CDR3 DNA: TGCGCCAGCAGTGAGACACAGGTCCCTAACTATGGCTACACCTTC. Protein product: CASSETQVPNYGYTF.

The V and J genes are TRBV7-3 and TRBJ2-1; D is unclear. CDR3 length equals 12 residues. The V gene's germline CDR1 is SGHTA and CDR2 FQGTGA. V was clipped by 2 bases and J by 5 bases, with 4 bases between them. The CDR3 bases are TGTGCCAGCAGCTTAGCGAACAATGAGCAGTTCTTC. Translation gives CASSLANNEQFF.